These T cell receptor beta chains were read from a single sample in a study of shared clonotypes between healthy human individuals. Method: immunoSEQ multiplex PCR; TCRdb's copy keeps in-frame clones and lacks some. Here the sample spans 1,500,000 or so clones, about 98.5% being singletons. Source material: naive CD4+ T cells sorted from blood. The receptors stem from a man aged 30 to 39 in good health. CDR3s include the opening cysteine and the closing phenylalanine or tryptophan. A D gene is named only where the DNA matches it firmly. Not all rows give a size; the values are once, few, many and, for expanded clones, a class.

D,J,V,size,CDR3,DNA
NA,TRBJ2-7,TRBV18,NA,CASSLGPHIGSYEQYF,TGTGCCAGCTCACTAGGACCGCACATTGGGTCCTACGAGCAGTACTTC
NA,TRBJ2-1,TRBV29-1,once,CSTGILNEQFF,TGCAGTACGGGGATTCTCAATGAGCAGTTCTTC
NA,TRBJ1-5,TRBV28,few,CASSWGQPQHF,TGTGCCAGCAGTTGGGGTCAGCCCCAGCATTTT
NA,TRBJ1-5,TRBV28,NA,CASSLSPEQPQHF,TGTGCCAGCAGTCTAAGTCCGGAACAGCCCCAGCATTTT
NA,TRBJ2-2,TRBV18,NA,CASSPRARGTGELFF,TGTGCCAGCTCACCACGGGCCCGGGGGACCGGGGAGCTGTTTTTT
NA,TRBJ2-2,TRBV5-5,once,CASSSDGPRGRTGELFF,TGTGCCAGCAGTAGTGACGGCCCCAGGGGTCGGACCGGGGAGCTGTTTTTT
NA,TRBJ1-5,TRBV5-6,NA,CASSLGPSSNQPQHF,TGTGCCAGCAGCTTGGGGCCCAGTAGCAATCAGCCCCAGCATTTT
NA,TRBJ2-7,TRBV18,once,CASSPIPPRNGLPSYEQYF,TGTGCCAGCTCACCAATCCCCCCCCGGAACGGTCTTCCCTCCTACGAGCAGTACTTC
TRBD1,TRBJ2-4,TRBV19,few,CATSDRGLLAKNIQYF,TGTGCCACCTCGGACAGGGGGCTTCTAGCCAAAAACATTCAGTACTTC
NA,TRBJ1-5,TRBV7-9,NA,CASSSEQGISNQPQHF,TGTGCCAGCAGCTCAGAACAGGGAATATCAAATCAGCCCCAGCATTTT
NA,TRBJ1-2,TRBV5-1,NA,CASSPLPGTPNYGYTF,TGCGCCAGCAGCCCCCTCCCGGGGACTCCTAACTATGGCTACACCTTC
TRBD1,TRBJ1-2,TRBV4-3,NA,CASSQEGQGTVYGYTF,TGCGCCAGCAGCCAAGAAGGACAGGGAACCGTCTATGGCTACACCTTC
TRBD1,TRBJ1-4,TRBV5-1,NA,CASSGPTGTGFEKLFF,TGCGCCAGCAGCGGGCCAACCGGGACAGGGTTCGAAAAACTGTTTTTT
NA,TRBJ2-1,TRBV7-6,NA,CASSLGPLKNEQFF,TGTGCCAGCAGCTTAGGGCCTCTCAAGAATGAGCAGTTCTTC
NA,TRBJ2-7,TRBV7-9,NA,CASTPNNGREQYF,TGTGCCAGCACCCCCAATAACGGGAGAGAGCAGTACTTC
NA,TRBJ2-1,TRBV18,NA,CASSPLPAYNEQFF,TGTGCCAGCTCACCACTCCCCGCGTACAATGAGCAGTTCTTC
NA,TRBJ1-2,TRBV18,NA,CASSGGTYGYTF,TGTGCCAGCTCAGGCGGAACTTATGGCTACACCTTC
TRBD1,TRBJ1-3,TRBV19,NA,CASTTGTGSGNTIYF,TGTGCCAGTACCACCGGGACAGGGTCTGGAAACACCATATATTTT
NA,TRBJ2-2,TRBV9,NA,CASSVVPGNTGELFF,TGTGCCAGCAGCGTAGTTCCAGGGAACACCGGGGAGCTGTTTTTT
TRBD2,TRBJ2-5,TRBV7-2,NA,CASSLVVRTSGRKETQYF,TGTGCCAGCAGCTTAGTTGTTCGGACTAGCGGGAGGAAAGAGACCCAGTACTTC
TRBD1,TRBJ2-7,TRBV5-1,NA,CASSNDRGWDYEQYF,TGCGCCAGCAGTAACGACAGGGGCTGGGACTACGAGCAGTACTTC
TRBD1,TRBJ2-7,TRBV10-3,NA,CAISETLRTGSYEQYF,TGTGCCATCAGTGAGACCCTCCGGACAGGGAGCTACGAGCAGTACTTC